Listed below are T cell receptor beta chains from one sample, sequenced in a study of vaccination effects on CD4 cells after COVID-19. Using immunoSEQ multiplex PCR, the repertoire was profiled, and TCRdb retains in-frame clones only, with some absent. The data contain tens of thousands of clones, roughly 73% of them singletons. The antigens of these receptors remain unknown. This specimen was CD4+ T cells from PBMCs cultured without peptide, taken before COVID-19 vaccination. These receptors came from a human donor who received a COVID-19 vaccine. Each CDR3 is given with its conserved first and last residue. D genes are given only for firm matches. The size entry is marked missing in some rows and otherwise reads once, few, many or a size class.

j_call d_call clone_size v_call cdr3_nt cdr3_aa
TRBJ2-2 TRBD1 - TRBV29-1 TGCAGCGTCCGGGACAGGGGGCGCGGCGGGGAGCTGTTTTTT CSVRDRGRGGELFF
TRBJ1-2 - - TRBV7-2 TGTGCCAGCAGCTTAGAGGGTAACTTC CASSLEGNF
TRBJ2-1 TRBD2 - TRBV5-4 TGTGCCAGCAGCCTCATGGGGGGGTCGGGTGAGCAGTTCTTC CASSLMGGSGEQFF
TRBJ1-2 - - TRBV30 TGTGCCTGCCCGGGGTCGGGAGGCTATGGCTACACCTTC CACPGSGGYGYTF
TRBJ2-5 TRBD1 - TRBV9 TGTGCCAGCAGCTTACGACCCGGGACAGGGAAAGAGACCCAGTACTTC CASSLRPGTGKETQYF
TRBJ1-6 - - TRBV30 TGTGCCTGGGCCGCTCAGGGTTCACCCCTCCACTTT CAWAAQGSPLHF
TRBJ1-4 - - TRBV29-1 TGCAGCGTTCAGAGGGACCCTAATGAAAAACTGTTTTTT CSVQRDPNEKLFF
TRBJ1-2 - - TRBV7-9 TGTGCCAGCAGCCTCAAAAGAGGCTACACCTTC CASSLKRGYTF
TRBJ2-6 TRBD1 - TRBV19 TGTGCCAGTAGTATGGCCCTGGACAGGGGATTTGGGTCTGGGGCCAACGTCCTGACTTTC CASSMALDRGFGSGANVLTF
TRBJ1-1 - - TRBV5-1 TGCGCCAGCAGCTTGCGGCCAACCCGTGAAGCTTTCTTT CASSLRPTREAFF
TRBJ2-5 - - TRBV5-4 TGTGCCAGCAGCGAAGGACCGCCCCCCCCAGAGACCCAGTACTTC CASSEGPPPPETQYF
TRBJ2-7 - - TRBV18 TGTGCCAGCTCACCACTAGGGGGCTACGAGCAGTACTTC CASSPLGGYEQYF
TRBJ1-5 TRBD1 - TRBV7-9 TGTGCCAGCAGCCCCGGGCAGGGGGGTTCGCGCAATCAGCCCCAGCATTTT CASSPGQGGSRNQPQHF
TRBJ2-1 - - TRBV6-5 TGTGCCAGCAGCAGGGAACCAGGCCTGAGGGATGAGCAGTTCTTC CASSREPGLRDEQFF
TRBJ2-1 - - TRBV5-1 TGCGCCAGCAGCTTGGCCAAGTTCAATGAGCAGTTCTTC CASSLAKFNEQFF
TRBJ2-5 TRBD2 - TRBV12-5 TGTGCTAGTGCCACGAAGCCGGGACTAGCGGGAACGAAAGAGACCCAGTACTTC CASATKPGLAGTKETQYF
TRBJ1-1 - - TRBV6-5 TGTGCCAGCACCGGACAGACTCTAAACTCTGAAGCTTTCTTT CASTGQTLNSEAFF
TRBJ2-7 - - TRBV15 TGTGCCACCAGCAGAGTAACAGGGCGGCCCCCGAACGAGCAGTACTTC CATSRVTGRPPNEQYF
TRBJ1-2 TRBD1 few TRBV11-2 TGTGCCAGCAGCCCGGGTCTCCGACGGGGACAGGGAGGCGGCTACACCTTC CASSPGLRRGQGGGYTF
TRBJ1-4 - - TRBV6-5 TGTGCCAGCAGGACCGGGGGGGGGAGGAATGAAAAACTGTTTTTT CASRTGGGRNEKLFF
TRBJ1-1 - once TRBV5-1 TGCGCCAGCAGCTTGCTCAGGGGCGCGGTGAGCACTGAAGCTTTCTTT CASSLLRGAVSTEAFF
TRBJ1-1 - - TRBV28 TGTGCCAGCAGTCCACGGGACGGCCCGAACACTGAAGCTTTCTTT CASSPRDGPNTEAFF
TRBJ1-2 - - TRBV19 TGTGCCAGTAGTGAGACATGGTCATCATTTTATGGCTACACCTTC CASSETWSSFYGYTF
TRBJ2-7 TRBD2 - TRBV2 TGTGCCAGCAGTGAAGGACTAGCGGCTTCCTACGAGCAGTACTTC CASSEGLAASYEQYF
TRBJ1-3 - - TRBV11-2 TGTGCCAGCAGCTCACAGGGTCCTGGAAACACCATATATTTT CASSSQGPGNTIYF
TRBJ1-5 - - TRBV21-1 TGTGCCAGGAAGGGGGCAGGTCAGCCCCAGCATTTT CARKGAGQPQHF
TRBJ1-2 - few TRBV2 TGTGCCAGCAGACCTCGGGGCGGTATCTATGGCTACACCTTC CASRPRGGIYGYTF
TRBJ1-5 - few TRBV29-1 TGCAGCGCTCAGGCCTATAGCAATCAGCCCCAGCATTTT CSAQAYSNQPQHF
TRBJ2-5 - - TRBV15 TGTGCCACCAGCAGAGATGGGGGGAACCAAGAGACCCAGTACTTC CATSRDGGNQETQYF
TRBJ2-3 TRBD1 - TRBV4-3 TGCGCCAGCAGCCTCACCGGGACAGGGCCAGATACGCAGTATTTT CASSLTGTGPDTQYF
TRBJ1-2 TRBD1 - TRBV6-5 TGTGCCAGCAGACTGGACAGGGGGTATGGCTACACCTTC CASRLDRGYGYTF
TRBJ1-5 TRBD1 - TRBV27 TGTGCCAGCAGACCTACAGGGGGCGGCGGTCAGCCCCAGCATTTT CASRPTGGGGQPQHF
TRBJ2-3 TRBD1 - TRBV5-1 TGCGCCAGCAGCTTGGGGGGGACAGGGGGCGCGGATACGCAGTATTTT CASSLGGTGGADTQYF